The rows below give T cell receptor beta chains drawn from one sample of a study of T cell responses to AZD1222 COVID-19 vaccine. Libraries were prepared by immunoSEQ multiplex PCR; TCRdb keeps only in-frame clonotypes and omits some of them. This sample has about 130,000 clones, with approximately 85% found just once. The starting material was peripheral blood, obtained on day 0 of AZD1222 vaccination. The receptors were gathered from an adult in good health. Both conserved end residues are part of each CDR3. Each record gives: J gene, D gene, clone size, V gene, CDR3 DNA, CDR3 protein. D genes are given only for firm matches. Clone size is stated in some rows and not others, as once, few, many or a class when expanded.

TRBJ1-2,.,once,TRBV19,TGTGCCAGTTCGTCGACCGGGAACTATGGCTACACCTTC,CASSSTGNYGYTF
TRBJ1-5,.,.,TRBV30,TGTGCCTGGGGGGGCAATGGCAATCAGCCCCAGCATTTT,CAWGGNGNQPQHF
TRBJ2-7,.,.,TRBV10-3,TGTGCCATCAGCGGGGCATCCTACGAGCAGTACTTC,CAISGASYEQYF
TRBJ2-3,TRBD2,.,TRBV20-1,TGCAGTGCTAGTGCTAGCGGGGGGGCAGATACGCAGTATTTT,CSASASGGADTQYF
TRBJ2-1,.,.,TRBV12-3/TRBV12-4,TGTGCCAGCAGTTTAAACAATGAGCAGTTCTTC,CASSLNNEQFF
TRBJ2-1,.,.,TRBV18,TGTGCCAGCTCCCCTGACTTGTTGACCCTATCGGGCAATGAGCAGTTCTTC,CASSPDLLTLSGNEQFF
TRBJ2-7,.,.,TRBV3-1/TRBV3-2,TGTGCCAGCAGCCAAGATGGCGTGGCGCAGTACTTC,CASSQDGVAQYF
TRBJ2-1,TRBD2,few,TRBV5-4,TGTGCCAGCAGCCGAGGGGCGAGCGGGAGAGCCTACAATGAGCAGTTCTTC,CASSRGASGRAYNEQFF
TRBJ1-1,.,.,TRBV29-1,TGCAGCGCCCACAGGGAGAACACTGAAGCTTTCTTT,CSAHRENTEAFF
TRBJ2-1,.,.,TRBV5-6,TGTGCCAGCAGCTTGGCCGAGGGAAGGGCCAATGAGCAGTTCTTC,CASSLAEGRANEQFF
TRBJ1-5,.,.,TRBV6-6,TGTGCCAGCACCTTGTGGGGGGGATATAGCAATCAGCCCCAGCATTTT,CASTLWGGYSNQPQHF
TRBJ1-2,TRBD1,.,TRBV3-1/TRBV3-2,TGTGCCAGCCGGGTGACAGGGGGGGACTATGGCTACACCTTC,CASRVTGGDYGYTF
TRBJ2-7,.,.,TRBV19,TGTGCCAGTAGTAGGTTTGGTTCCTACGAGCAGTACTTC,CASSRFGSYEQYF
TRBJ2-7,TRBD1,few,TRBV6-5,TGTGCCAGCAGCCCCGACAGGGTGACCTGGGAGCAGTACTTC,CASSPDRVTWEQYF
TRBJ1-1,.,few,TRBV19,TGTGCCAGCCACCTGGACTCTACCAGTTCGAACACTGAAGCTTTCTTT,CASHLDSTSSNTEAFF
TRBJ1-2,TRBD1,.,TRBV7-9,TGTGCCAGCAGTTTACGCCGGGACAGGGGCGCCTACACCTTC,CASSLRRDRGAYTF
TRBJ1-1,TRBD1,few,TRBV9,TGTGCCAGCAGCGACTTACAGGGGGAAGCTGAAGCTTTCTTT,CASSDLQGEAEAFF
TRBJ2-7,.,.,TRBV28,TGTGCCAGCAGTCTCCGGGACAAGGTGAGGTACGAGCAGTACTTC,CASSLRDKVRYEQYF
TRBJ1-4,TRBD1,.,TRBV6-2/TRBV6-3,TGTGCCAGCAGTCCGGGGACAGGGAAGGAAAAACTGTTTTTT,CASSPGTGKEKLFF
TRBJ2-1,.,once,TRBV27,TGTGCCAGCAGTTTAAGTGGGACTGAGCAGTTCTTC,CASSLSGTEQFF
TRBJ2-2,.,.,TRBV27,TGTGCCAGCAGTTTAATGGGCAGGGGAAAGACCGGGGAGCTGTTTTTT,CASSLMGRGKTGELFF
TRBJ1-1,TRBD1,.,TRBV19,TGTGCCAGTATTGGGGGACAGGGGATTTACTTGGTGAACACTGAAGCTTTCTTT,CASIGGQGIYLVNTEAFF
TRBJ2-1,.,.,TRBV6-6,TGTGCCAGCAGTTACGATCTGACTGCAAATGAGCAGTTCTTC,CASSYDLTANEQFF
TRBJ1-1,.,.,TRBV7-9,TGTGCCAGCAGCTTAGGTTTTCGAGCACAGAACTTT,CASSLGFRAQNF
TRBJ2-1,TRBD2,once,TRBV11-2,TGTGCCAGCAGCTCGGGGACTAGCGGGTACAATGAGCAGTTCTTC,CASSSGTSGYNEQFF
TRBJ1-4,.,.,TRBV6-5,TGTGCCAGCAGTTACTTGGGAGGGGGTGTTGAAAAACTGTTTTTT,CASSYLGGGVEKLFF
TRBJ2-7,TRBD1,.,TRBV10-2,TGCGCCAGCAGTCGTCCCCCCGGACAGGCGAGCTCCTACGAGCAGTACTTC,CASSRPPGQASSYEQYF
TRBJ1-1,.,.,TRBV12-3/TRBV12-4,TGTGCCAGCAGTTTGAATAGGGACACTGAAGCTTTCTTT,CASSLNRDTEAFF
TRBJ2-1,TRBD2,.,TRBV3-1/TRBV3-2,TGTGCCAGCAGCCAAGTTAAGGCGGGAGGGTACAATGAGCAGTTCTTC,CASSQVKAGGYNEQFF
TRBJ1-5,TRBD1,once,TRBV11-2,TGTGCCAGCAGCCAAGGGACAGGGGGTAATCAGCCCCAGCATTTT,CASSQGTGGNQPQHF
TRBJ1-3,TRBD1,.,TRBV27,TGTGCCAGCAGGCCAATGACAGGGTCGGGAAACACCATATATTTT,CASRPMTGSGNTIYF
TRBJ2-3,TRBD1,.,TRBV5-4,TGTGCCAGCAGCCAGATTGGGACAGGCACAGATACGCAGTATTTT,CASSQIGTGTDTQYF
TRBJ2-2,TRBD1,.,TRBV5-1,TGCGCCAGCAGCCCCGGGACAGGGGGCACCGGGGAGCTGTTTTTT,CASSPGTGGTGELFF
TRBJ1-2,TRBD1,.,TRBV29-1,TGCAGCGTTGAGGGGACAGGGGGCTTCGGCTACACCTTC,CSVEGTGGFGYTF
TRBJ1-4,.,.,TRBV28,TGTGCCAGCAGTTCCTGGAGACACGCAACTAATGAAAAACTGTTTTTT,CASSSWRHATNEKLFF